A single sample gave rise to the 21 T cell receptor beta chains below, sequenced in a study of T cells after yellow fever vaccination. A single record per CDR3 protein comes from TCRdb applying MiXCR to the 5' RACE reads. The profile shows about 360,000 distinct CDR3 sequences, 6.2% of them singletons. This specimen was PBMCs, taken 5 days after the yellow fever booster vaccination. The receptors were gathered from a man aged 25-45 years who received the YFV17D yellow fever vaccine.

This clonotype was seen at least ten times. The V and J genes are TRBV20-1 and TRBJ2-5; D ambiguous. This CDR3 has 11 residues. Deletions cut 7 bases from V and 5 bases from J, with 11 bases between. CDR1 and CDR2 (germline): DFQATT, SNEGSKA (reference sequence). The CDR3 protein is CSVLLWETQYF. The CDR3 coding sequence is TGCAGTGTTCTATTATGGGAGACCCAGTACTTC.

Many counts were recorded for this clonotype. The rearrangement uses TRBV29-1 and TRBJ2-7; no clear D gene. In germline, CDR1 is SQVTM, CDR2 ANQGSEA. The CDR3 totals 14 residues. Trimming stripped 4 bases from V and 0 bases from J, with 13 bases between. The CDR3 DNA is TGCAGCGTTGCGGCACAGCAGAGCTCCTACGAGCAGTACTTC. It specifies CSVAAQQSSYEQYF.

As for this clonotype: Since the CDR3 does not end with the conserved phenylalanine or tryptophan, this likely comes from a read error. The V call is TRBV9, the J call TRBJ2-2; maybe TRBD1 (5 bases). Germline loops: CDR1 SGDLS, CDR2 YYNGEE. V lost 6 bases and J lost 0, with 15 bases in between. The CDR3 is 16 amino acids. The DNA for the CDR3 is TGTGCCAGCACCCCCAATTGGGGCCCGAACACCGGGGAGCTGTTTATT. It is translated as CASTPNWGPNTGELFI.

Only a few counts were recorded for this clonotype. The J gene is TRBJ2-7, the V gene TRBV7-2; D gene unclear. This CDR3 has 13 residues. Per germline, CDR1 SGHTA and CDR2 FQGNSA. The germline V and J ends were trimmed by 4 bases and 3 bases, with 10 bases remaining between them. CDR3 loop: CASSSQFYYEQYF. In DNA, the CDR3 is TGTGCCAGCAGCTCCCAATTTTACTACGAGCAGTACTTC. Full variable domain (remainder filled in from reference TRBV7-2 and TRBJ2-7): GAGVSQSPSNKVTEKGKDVELRCDPISGHTALYWYRQSLGQGLEFLIYFQGNSAPDKSGLPSDRFSAERTGGSVSTLTIQRTQQEDSAVYLCASSSQFYYEQYFGPGTRLTVT.

The chain employs TRBV5-1 and TRBJ2-3; 13 bases align to TRBD2. The CDR3 contains 17 residues. The V and J ends lost 7 bases and 0 bases, in that order; junction bases with no gene match: 8. Germline assignment: CDR1 SGHRS and CDR2 YFSETQ. Written as DNA, the CDR3 is TGCGCCAGCTCGACCGGGACTAGCGGGGTTAGCACAGATACGCAGTATTTT. Its translation: CASSTGTSGVSTDTQYF. Variable domain in full (rest from reference TRBV5-1 and TRBJ2-3): KAGVTQTPRYLIKTRGQQVTLSCSPISGHRSVSWYQQTPGQGLQFLFEYFSETQRNKGNFPGRFSGRQFSNSRSEMNVSTLELGDSALYLCASSTGTSGVSTDTQYFGPGTRLTVL.

The chain links TRBV20-1 to TRBJ1-2; D is possibly TRBD1 (5 bases). Trimming took 5 bases from V and 5 from J, leaving 15 bases between them. The CDR3 is 13 amino acids. Germline loops: CDR1 DFQATT, CDR2 SNEGSKA (reference sequence). The CDR3 loop is CSAPRRGGYGYTF. The CDR3 bases are TGCAGTGCTCCCCGCCGGGGCGGGTATGGCTACACCTTC.

This clonotype has ten or more counts. The gene calls are TRBV30 and TRBJ2-2; TRBD2 might be the D (5 bases). The CDR3 sequence is 12 residues long. The germline CDR1 and CDR2 sequences are GTSNPN and SVGIG (reference sequence). Between the trimmed V and J ends, which lost 6 bases and 5 bases, there was a span of 10 bases. The CDR3 DNA reads as TGTGCCTGCCAACTAGGAACCGGGGAGCTGTTTTTT. Encoded protein: CACQLGTGELFF.

This clonotype was recorded a few times. The chain links TRBV20-1 to TRBJ2-7, with a tentative D call TRBD2 (6 bases). Trimming took 6 bases from V and 4 from J, leaving 16 bases between them. This CDR3 comprises 13 residues. The V gene's germline CDR1 is DFQATT and CDR2 SNEGSKA (reference sequence). Here the CDR3 reads CSARPTGEYEQYF. The CDR3 DNA follows: TGCAGTGCCAGGCCGACGGGGGAGTACGAGCAGTACTTC.

This clonotype appeared many times. The chain combines TRBV20-1 with TRBJ1-5, with no clear D. V lost 0 bases and J 0 bases, leaving 0 bases between the germline ends. The CDR3 has 12 residues. Per germline, CDR1 DFQATT and CDR2 SNEGSKA (reference sequence). CDR3 coding DNA: TGCAGTGCTAGAGATAGCAATCAGCCCCAGCATTTT. As protein: CSARDSNQPQHF.

Ten or more counts support this clonotype. This chain connects TRBV9 to TRBJ2-1; 10 nucleotides align to TRBD2. V lost 6 bases, J lost 2 bases, and 5 bases stayed unmatched. Germline V gene sequence: CDR1 SGDLS, CDR2 YYNGEE. This CDR3 spans 15 amino acids. CDR3 amino acids: CASNLAGAPYNEQFF. For the CDR3, the DNA is TGTGCCAGCAACCTAGCGGGAGCCCCCTACAATGAGCAGTTCTTC. The complete variable domain, with remaining parts taken from reference TRBV9 and TRBJ2-1, reads DSGVTQTPKHLITATGQRVTLRCSPRSGDLSVYWYQQSLDQGLQFLIQYYNGEERAKGNILERFSAQQFPDLHSELNLSSLELGDSALYFCASNLAGAPYNEQFFGPGTRLTVL.

The sample holds many counts of this clonotype. The V call is TRBV6-5, the J call TRBJ2-1; D is possibly TRBD1 (5 bases). The germline V gene encodes CDR1 MNHEY and CDR2 SVGAGI. Trimming cost V 4 bases and J 8 bases, with 21 bases left between them. The CDR3 runs 16 residues. For the CDR3, the DNA is TGTGCCAGCAGTTCCCGCGCAGGGAAGCTGGCCCATGAGCAGTTCTTC. Translating gives CASSSRAGKLAHEQFF.

There are many counts of this clonotype. The V call is TRBV7-2, the J call TRBJ2-3, with TRBD1 identical over 8 bases. Per the germline V gene, CDR1 is SGHTA and CDR2 is FQGNSA. CDR3 length: 15 residues. Unmatched junction bases numbered 4, after V lost 1 base and J lost 4 bases. The CDR3 here is CASSLDSQGADTQYF. CDR3 in DNA: TGTGCCAGCAGCTTAGACTCACAGGGGGCAGATACGCAGTATTTT.

This chain joins TRBV4-1 and TRBJ2-7, with D possibly TRBD1 on 6 matching bases. Germline V gene lookup returns CDR1 MGHRA and CDR2 YSYEKL. There are 15 residues in the CDR3. Trimming pared 0 bases from V and 8 bases from J, leaving 17 bases between. The CDR3 nucleotides read TGCGCCAGCAGCCAAGACGGGTCCGTAGGGGACAAGCAGTACTTC. It specifies CASSQDGSVGDKQYF.

There are a few counts of this clonotype. The V gene is TRBV14, the J gene TRBJ2-1; D might be TRBD1 (6 bases). The CDR3 is made up of 16 amino acids. V was pared by 1 base and J by 3 bases, with 13 bases between. Germline V gives CDR1 SGHDN, CDR2 FVKESK. CDR3 nucleotides: TGTGCCAGCAGCCAAGGGACAGCCTATAGCTACAATGAGCAGTTCTTC. Residues: CASSQGTAYSYNEQFF.

This clonotype came up a few times. The rearrangement uses TRBV20-1 and TRBJ2-7; 7 nucleotides agree with TRBD1. This CDR3 region has 14 residues. Per the germline V gene, CDR1 is DFQATT and CDR2 is SNEGSKA (reference sequence). The junction had 10 bases not matched to a gene; V was cut back by 6 bases and J by 2 bases. The CDR3 reads CSAIRGKATYEQYF. The CDR3 DNA reads TGCAGTGCCATCAGGGGGAAGGCTACCTACGAGCAGTACTTC.

This clonotype was picked up a small number of times. The J gene is TRBJ2-7, the V gene TRBV6-5, with D possibly TRBD2 on 6 matching bases. This CDR3 region has 15 residues. V dropped 0 bases and J dropped 5 bases, with 14 bases sitting between them. Germline CDR1 MNHEY, CDR2 SVGAGI. CDR3 amino acids: CASSYSGLLLNEQYF. The CDR3 region has the DNA TGTGCCAGCAGTTACTCGGGACTCCTCTTGAACGAGCAGTACTTC.

This clonotype came up many times. The chain couples TRBV6-5 to TRBJ1-2; 7 positions agree with TRBD1. The CDR3 loop spans 14 amino acids. The V and J ends lost 4 bases and 3 bases, in that order; junction bases with no gene match: 5. The V gene's germline CDR1 is MNHEY and CDR2 SVGAGI. This CDR3 reads CASSSDRDDYGYTF. DNA of the CDR3: TGTGCCAGCAGTTCCGACAGGGACGACTATGGCTACACCTTC.

The chain recombines TRBV20-1 with TRBJ1-2; TRBD1 aligns across 11 bases. From germline, CDR1 is DFQATT and CDR2 SNEGSKA (reference sequence). V lost 4 bases and J lost 7; bases outside the gene matches: 8. There are 14 residues in the CDR3. The CDR3 nucleotides read TGCAGTGCTAATCCGGGACAGGGGGTGCGTGGCTACACCTTC. Translating gives CSANPGQGVRGYTF.

This clonotype was counted a few times. J is TRBJ2-7 and V is TRBV27, with 10 bases aligning to TRBD2. J was trimmed by 7 bases and V by 5 bases; bases with no gene match: 14. The CDR3 covers 16 residues. CDR1 is MNHEY and CDR2 is SMNVEV in the germline V gene (reference sequence). This chain's CDR3 is CASSKHSSGSAGEQYF. CDR3 sequence (DNA): TGTGCCAGCAGTAAACATTCTAGCGGGAGCGCTGGGGAGCAGTACTTC.

This clonotype was seen more than once but under ten times. The V call is TRBV28, the J call TRBJ2-6; D remains ambiguous. The CDR3 has 13 amino acids. The germline V gene has CDR1 MDHEN and CDR2 SYDVKM. V shed 8 bases and J shed 0 bases, with 5 bases lying between them. CDR3 loop: CASHLSGANVLTF. The CDR3 nucleotides are TGTGCCAGCCACCTCTCTGGGGCCAACGTCCTGACTTTC.

This clonotype has only one observation. V gene TRBV7-2 combines with J gene TRBJ2-1; no clear D. CDR3 length: 14 residues. V lost 1 base to trimming and J lost 3 bases, with 7 bases between them. Looked up from germline, CDR1 is SGHTA and CDR2 is FQGNSA. This CDR3 reads CASSLEQYYNEQFF. The DNA for the CDR3 is TGTGCCAGCAGCTTAGAACAGTACTACAATGAGCAGTTCTTC.